This TCR beta chain was obtained from a study of T cell repertoires in cytomegalovirus infection. About the study: It was the public TCR beta signatures that indicated both CMV infection and matching HLA type.

Study results and caveats: Cumulative public TCR beta family frequency identified CMV carriers with the relevant HLA.

TCRdb reanalysed the reads using MiXCR and keeps one entry per CDR3 protein. The table shows some 560,000 distinct CDR3 sequences, with 40% occurring only once. Trimming removed 3 bases at V and 4 bases at J, with 8 bases between. Germline assignment: CDR1 SQVTM and CDR2 ANQGSEA. The CDR3 has 12 residues. Note on this clonotype: Its antigen is still unknown.

Sequencing was performed on cultured PBMCs, taken from culture after CMV antigen stimulation. This clonotype was sampled from a human donor in good health (CMV status not recorded). Some clones in this sample may be carry-over from other donors' samples. V usage is TRBV29-1 and J usage is TRBJ2-3; D is uncertain. The CDR3 loop is CSVDLGADTQYF. The CDR3 DNA sequence: TGCAGCGTTGATCTTGGAGCAGATACGCAGTATTTT.